The 24 T cell receptor beta chains given below trace back to one sample, sequenced in a study of response to subunit inactivated influenza vaccine. TCRdb independently ran MiXCR on the RT-PCR reads; one entry per CDR3 protein. The sample has about 190,000 distinct CDR3 sequences; around 15% are singletons. The material was CD8+ T cells sorted from PBMCs, obtained 4 to 6 days after vaccination. The receptors stem from a man aged 50 or older who received an inactivated influenza vaccine.

In this sample, this clonotype turned up a few times. The chain uses TRBV29-1 and TRBJ2-3; weak D call: TRBD2 (5 bases). The CDR3 runs 14 residues. CDR1 is SQVTM, CDR2 ANQGSEA, per germline. The V gene lost 3 bases and the J gene lost 3 bases, with 13 bases spanning the gap. CDR3 sequence reads: CSVDWTSRTDTQYF. The CDR3 nucleotides are TGCAGCGTTGACTGGACTTCTCGGACAGATACGCAGTATTTT.

The CDR3 region is CASSFPGQGAGGELFF. The CDR3 DNA is TGTGCCAGCAGCTTTCCCGGACAGGGGGCGGGCGGGGAGCTGTTTTTT. The chain couples TRBV9 to TRBJ2-2, with 11 positions matching TRBD1. The CDR3 extends over 16 amino acids. The V and J ends lost 4 bases and 7 bases, in that order; junction bases with no gene match: 9. Germline assignment: CDR1 SGDLS and CDR2 YYNGEE.

In this sample, this clonotype turned up a few times. This rearrangement joins TRBV20-1 to TRBJ2-1; D not resolved. Germline lookup yields CDR1 DFQATT and CDR2 SNEGSKA (reference sequence). V was pared by 1 base and J by 12 bases, with 7 bases between. This CDR3 comprises 10 residues. Written as DNA, the CDR3 is TGCAGTGCTAGAGTCGATGGGCAGTTCTTC. Translating gives CSARVDGQFF.

The CDR3 DNA sequence: TGTGCCAGCAGCCCTCCGGGACTAGCGGGAGTCGGGGAGCTGTTTTTT. The encoded protein is CASSPPGLAGVGELFF. The J gene is TRBJ2-2, the V gene TRBV7-6; 14 positions agree with TRBD2. CDR1 is SGHVS and CDR2 is FNYEAQ in the germline V gene. V lost 5 bases to trimming and J lost 7 bases; unmatched junction nucleotides: 6. The CDR3 is made up of 16 amino acids.

This clonotype was observed a handful of times. This chain uses TRBV6-2 or TRBV6-3 with TRBJ1-2, with 8 bases aligning to TRBD1. The CDR3 is 17 residues long. V lost 0 bases, J lost 13 bases, and 19 bases stayed unmatched. Germline V gives CDR1 MNHEY, CDR2 SVGEGT. This CDR3 is CASSYSRTGRAGYGPTF. In nucleotides, the CDR3 is TGTGCCAGCAGTTACTCGAGGACAGGGCGAGCTGGCTATGGGCCCACCTTC.

The chain combines TRBV9 with TRBJ1-1; no clear D gene. Per germline, CDR1 SGDLS and CDR2 YYNGEE. V gave up 2 bases and J gave up 5 bases, with 7 bases separating them. The CDR3 extends over 12 amino acids. Written as DNA, the CDR3 is TGTGCCAGCAGCGTGGGTGAGACTGAAGCTTTCTTT. Residues: CASSVGETEAFF.

J is TRBJ2-1 and V is TRBV9; D remains unclear. Germline V CDR1 and CDR2: SGDLS, YYNGEE. The V gene lost 4 bases and the J gene lost 5 bases, with 7 bases spanning the gap. The CDR3 has 12 residues. CDR3 region: CASSQGHNEQFF. In DNA, the CDR3 is TGTGCCAGCAGCCAAGGACACAATGAGCAGTTCTTC.

This clonotype was seen a few times. J is TRBJ2-1 and V is TRBV4-3; TRBD2 matches 9 bases. CDR3 size: 17 residues. CDR1 and CDR2 from the germline V gene are LGHNA and YSLEER. The J segment lost 6 bases and the V segment lost 1 base, leaving 10 bases of the junction unmatched. CDR3 bases: TGCGCCAGCAGCCAAGGTCTTGGGACTAGCATGTTCAATGAGCAGTTCTTC. This codes for CASSQGLGTSMFNEQFF.

V usage is TRBV14 and J usage is TRBJ2-3, with D possibly matching TRBD2 (6 bases). Germline CDR1 reads SGHDN; CDR2 reads FVKESK. V shed 4 bases and J shed 3 bases, with 8 bases lying between them. The CDR3 extends over 13 amino acids. CDR3 DNA: TGTGCCAGCAGCCGCGGGATGACAGATACGCAGTATTTT. The encoded protein is CASSRGMTDTQYF.

The V gene is TRBV2, the J gene TRBJ1-1, with a weak D call TRBD1 (6 bases). This CDR3 region has 14 residues. CDR1 is SNHLY, CDR2 FYNNEI, per germline. Trimming took off 3 bases at V and 5 bases at J, with 13 bases between the two ends. Here the CDR3 reads CASSDSTGPTEAFF. In nucleotides, the CDR3 is TGTGCCAGCAGTGATTCGACAGGACCTACTGAAGCTTTCTTT. Filled out from reference TRBV2 and TRBJ1-1, the complete variable domain reads EPEVTQTPSHQVTQMGQEVILRCVPISNHLYFYWYRQILGQKVEFLVSFYNNEISEKSEIFDDQFSVERPDGSNFTLKIRSTKLEDSAMYFCASSDSTGPTEAFFGQGTRLTVV.

This clonotype has at least ten counts. The chain is built from TRBV15 and TRBJ2-7, with D possibly matching TRBD2 (6 bases). Germline CDR1 is LNHNV and CDR2 is YYDKDF (reference sequence). This CDR3 is 15 amino acids long. V was cut by 0 bases and J by 1 base, with 10 bases left in between. CDR3 in DNA: TGTGCCACCAGCAGAGATACAAGCGGGTCCTACGAGCAGTACTTC. This codes for CATSRDTSGSYEQYF. The full variable domain, completed using reference TRBV15 and TRBJ2-7, is DAMVIQNPRYQVTQFGKPVTLSCSQTLNHNVMYWYQQKSSQAPKLLFHYYDKDFNNEADTPDNFQSRRPNTSFCFLDIRSPGLGDTAMYLCATSRDTSGSYEQYFGPGTRLTVT.

The V and J genes are TRBV6-2 or TRBV6-3 and TRBJ2-7; D remains ambiguous. CDR3 size: 11 residues. Trimming stripped 4 bases from V and 12 bases from J, with 13 bases between. The germline V gene has CDR1 MNHEY and CDR2 SVGEGT. For the CDR3, the DNA is TGTGCCAGCAGTTCGCTAAGGGTGCTGTACTTC. Translation: CASSSLRVLYF.

The chain recombines TRBV25-1 with TRBJ2-5; D gene uncertain. There are 12 residues in the CDR3. Germline assignment: CDR1 MGHDK and CDR2 SYGVNS. V lost 4 bases to trimming and J lost 6 bases, with 9 bases between them. The CDR3 bases are TGTGCCAGCAGTGGACCCAGTCAGACCCAGTACTTC. It specifies CASSGPSQTQYF.

This clonotype was seen more than once but under ten times. The V and J genes are TRBV12-5 and TRBJ2-5, with D perhaps TRBD2 (5 bases). V dropped 8 bases and J dropped 0 bases, with 7 bases sitting between them. The CDR3 consists of 12 residues. CDR1 is LGHNT and CDR2 is FRNRAP in the germline V gene. DNA of the CDR3: TGTGCTAGTCGGGGTAACCAAGAGACCCAGTACTTC. Translating it yields CASRGNQETQYF. The full variable domain, with the rest looked up from reference TRBV12-5 and TRBJ2-5, is DARVTQTPRHKVTEMGQEVTMRCQPILGHNTVFWYRQTMMQGLELLAYFRNRAPLDDSGMPKDRFSAEMPDATLATLKIQPSEPRDSAVYFCASRGNQETQYFGPGTRLLVL.

This clonotype has only a few counts. The CDR3 DNA sequence: TGTGCCAGCAGTTACCTAGGACGGATCAATCAGCCCCAGCATTTT. Protein: CASSYLGRINQPQHF. The J gene is TRBJ1-5, the V gene TRBV6-2 or TRBV6-3; D call uncertain. CDR1 is MNHEY, CDR2 SVGEGT, per germline. The V gene lost 2 bases and the J gene lost 3 bases, with 11 bases spanning the gap. The CDR3 has 15 residues.

The chain links TRBV6-5 to TRBJ2-7; D not certain. Per germline, CDR1 MNHEY and CDR2 SVGAGI. The V and J ends lost 2 bases and 6 bases respectively, with 14 bases between them. The CDR3 consists of 14 residues. The CDR3 reads CASSYRLPAVEQYF. DNA for the CDR3: TGTGCCAGCAGTTACAGACTGCCTGCCGTCGAGCAGTACTTC.

The chain combines TRBV20-1 with TRBJ2-1; D gene unclear. Per germline, CDR1 DFQATT and CDR2 SNEGSKA (reference sequence). The V end lost 6 bases, the J end lost 0 bases, and 12 bases lay between the germline ends. The CDR3 spans 14 residues. The CDR3 reads CSALSGLSYNEQFF. As DNA, the CDR3 is TGCAGTGCCCTGTCCGGCCTCTCCTACAATGAGCAGTTCTTC.

This chain uses TRBV19 with TRBJ1-5, with D hard to call. CDR3 length: 14 residues. Germline CDR1 and CDR2: LNHDA and SQIVND (reference sequence). The ends were cut back, 5 bases at V and 9 bases at J, with 17 bases in the middle. This chain's CDR3 is CASSDMPGARPQHF. The CDR3 DNA follows: TGTGCCAGTAGTGATATGCCGGGAGCGCGGCCCCAGCATTTT.

This clonotype was counted between two and nine times. This chain joins TRBV25-1 and TRBJ2-2; no clear D. Deletions cut 8 bases from V and 7 bases from J, with 11 bases between. CDR1 is MGHDK, CDR2 SYGVNS, per germline. The CDR3 is 12 residues long. The CDR3, as DNA: TGTGCCAGCGATTTAGGGAACGGGGAGCTGTTTTTT. The encoded protein is CASDLGNGELFF. Drawing the rest from reference TRBV25-1 and TRBJ2-2, the complete variable domain is EADIYQTPRYLVIGTGKKITLECSQTMGHDKMYWYQQDPGMELHLIHYSYGVNSTEKGDLSSESTVSRIRTEHFPLTLESARPSHTSQYLCASDLGNGELFFGEGSRLTVL.

The rearrangement joins TRBV28 to TRBJ2-2, with 8 bases identical to TRBD1. J was trimmed by 6 bases and V by 3 bases; bases with no gene match: 12. The germline V gene has CDR1 MDHEN and CDR2 SYDVKM. This CDR3 is built from 17 residues. CDR3 coding DNA: TGTGCCAGCAGTTTGTTTGCGCCAGGACAGGGCCCCGGGGAGCTGTTTTTT. Translation: CASSLFAPGQGPGELFF.

This clonotype was seen many times. The DNA for the CDR3 is TGCGCCAGCAGCCAAGTAACCCTTCAAGAGACCCAGTACTTC. It specifies CASSQVTLQETQYF. The rearrangement uses TRBV4-1 and TRBJ2-5; D call uncertain. Germline lookup yields CDR1 MGHRA and CDR2 YSYEKL. V lost 1 base and J lost 2, with 8 bases in between. There are 14 residues in the CDR3.

This clonotype was counted a few times. The chain joins TRBV11-2 to TRBJ2-7; D remains ambiguous. CDR3 size: 15 residues. The V gene lost 3 bases and the J gene lost 4 bases, with 16 bases spanning the gap. CDR1 is SGHAT, CDR2 FQNNGV, per germline. The DNA for the CDR3 is TGTGCCAGCAGCTTCGGTTTCGCGATTGGGTACGAGCAGTACTTC. Its translation: CASSFGFAIGYEQYF.

This rearrangement joins TRBV6-1 to TRBJ2-7, with TRBD2 matching over 14 bases. Germline V gene sequence: CDR1 MNHNS, CDR2 SASEGT. The junction had 8 bases not matched to a gene; V was cut back by 5 bases and J by 5 bases. The CDR3 length is 16 residues. CDR3 in amino acids: CASSPQGTSGRNEQYF. CDR3 nucleotide sequence: TGTGCCAGCAGTCCACAGGGGACTAGCGGGAGAAACGAGCAGTACTTC.

The V call is TRBV20-1, the J call TRBJ2-7; a possible D gene is TRBD1 (6 bases). V lost 3 bases and J 2 bases, leaving 11 bases between the germline ends. Germline loops: CDR1 DFQATT, CDR2 SNEGSKA (reference sequence). The CDR3 runs to 13 residues. As DNA, the CDR3 is TGCAGTGCTAGGACCCAGGGGCCCTACGAGCAGTACTTC. Encoded protein: CSARTQGPYEQYF.